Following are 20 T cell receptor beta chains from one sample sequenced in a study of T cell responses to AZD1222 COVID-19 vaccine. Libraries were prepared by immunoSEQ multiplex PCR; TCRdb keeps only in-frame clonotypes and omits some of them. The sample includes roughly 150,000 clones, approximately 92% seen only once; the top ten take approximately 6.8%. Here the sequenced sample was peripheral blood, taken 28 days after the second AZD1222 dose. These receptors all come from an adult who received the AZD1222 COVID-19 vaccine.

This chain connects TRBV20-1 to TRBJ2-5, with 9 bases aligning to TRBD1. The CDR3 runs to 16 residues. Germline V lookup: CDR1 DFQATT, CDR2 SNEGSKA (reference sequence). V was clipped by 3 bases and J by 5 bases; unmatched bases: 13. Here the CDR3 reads CSASLVNRGQRETQYF. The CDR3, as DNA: TGCAGTGCTAGTTTGGTGAACAGGGGGCAGAGGGAGACCCAGTACTTC.

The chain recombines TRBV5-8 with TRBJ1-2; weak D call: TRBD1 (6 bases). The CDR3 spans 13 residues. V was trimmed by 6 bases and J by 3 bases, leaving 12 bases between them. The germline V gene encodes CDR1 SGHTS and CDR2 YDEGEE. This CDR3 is CASKAGEDYGYTF. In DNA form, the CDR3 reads TGTGCCAGCAAAGCAGGGGAGGACTATGGCTACACCTTC.

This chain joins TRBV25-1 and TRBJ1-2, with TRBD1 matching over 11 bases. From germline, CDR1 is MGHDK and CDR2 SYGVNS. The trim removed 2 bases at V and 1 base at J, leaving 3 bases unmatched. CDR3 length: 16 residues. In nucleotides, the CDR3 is TGTGCCAGCAGTGAAGCCGGGACAGGGGGTAACTATGGCTACACCTTC. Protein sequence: CASSEAGTGGNYGYTF.

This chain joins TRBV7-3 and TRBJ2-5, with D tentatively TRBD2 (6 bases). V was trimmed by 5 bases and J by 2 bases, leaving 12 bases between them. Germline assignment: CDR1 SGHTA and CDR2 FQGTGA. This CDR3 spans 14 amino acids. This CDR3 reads CASSRGTAQETQYF. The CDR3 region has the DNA TGTGCCAGCAGCCGCGGGACCGCACAAGAGACCCAGTACTTC.

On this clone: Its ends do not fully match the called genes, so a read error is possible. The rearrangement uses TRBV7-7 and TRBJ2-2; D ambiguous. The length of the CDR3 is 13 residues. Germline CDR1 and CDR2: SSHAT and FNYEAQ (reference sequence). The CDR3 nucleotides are TGTGCTAGCAGGCCAGGATACACCGGGGAGCTGTTTTTT. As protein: CASRPGYTGELFF.

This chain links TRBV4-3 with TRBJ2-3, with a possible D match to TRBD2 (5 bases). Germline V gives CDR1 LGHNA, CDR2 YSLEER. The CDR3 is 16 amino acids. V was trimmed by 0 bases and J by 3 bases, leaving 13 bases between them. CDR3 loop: CASSQDPSPPTDTQYF. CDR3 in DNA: TGCGCCAGCAGCCAAGACCCTAGCCCCCCGACAGATACGCAGTATTTT.

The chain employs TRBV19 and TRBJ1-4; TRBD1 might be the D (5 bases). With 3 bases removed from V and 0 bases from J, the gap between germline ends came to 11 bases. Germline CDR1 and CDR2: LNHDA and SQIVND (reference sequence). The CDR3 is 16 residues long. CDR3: CASSIGTAATNEKLFF. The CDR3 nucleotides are TGTGCCAGTAGTATTGGGACGGCTGCAACTAATGAAAAACTGTTTTTT. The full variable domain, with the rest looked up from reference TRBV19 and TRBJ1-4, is DGGITQSPKYLFRKEGQNVTLSCEQNLNHDAMYWYRQDPGQGLRLIYYSQIVNDFQKGDIAEGYSVSREKKESFPLTVTSAQKNPTAFYLCASSIGTAATNEKLFFGSGTQLSVL.

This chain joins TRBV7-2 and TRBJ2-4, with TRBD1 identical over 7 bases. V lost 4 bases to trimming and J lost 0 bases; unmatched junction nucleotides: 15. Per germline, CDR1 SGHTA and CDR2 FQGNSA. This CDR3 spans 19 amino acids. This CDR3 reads CASSYSIGQDNIAKNIQYF. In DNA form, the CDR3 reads TGTGCCAGCAGCTACTCGATCGGACAGGACAATATAGCCAAAAACATTCAGTACTTC.

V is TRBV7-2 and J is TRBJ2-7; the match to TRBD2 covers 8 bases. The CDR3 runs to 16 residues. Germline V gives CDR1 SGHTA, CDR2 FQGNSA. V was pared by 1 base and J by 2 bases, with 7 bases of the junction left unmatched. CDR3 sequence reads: CASSLGLAGPPYEQYF. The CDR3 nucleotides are TGTGCCAGCAGCTTAGGTTTAGCGGGGCCCCCCTACGAGCAGTACTTC.

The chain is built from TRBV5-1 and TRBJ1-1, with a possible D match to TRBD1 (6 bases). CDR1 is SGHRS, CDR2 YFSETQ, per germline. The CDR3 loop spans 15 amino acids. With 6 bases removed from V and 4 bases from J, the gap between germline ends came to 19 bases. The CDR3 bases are TGCGCCAGCACTTCACAGGGTCTCGAGGGCACTGAAGCTTTCTTT. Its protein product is CASTSQGLEGTEAFF.

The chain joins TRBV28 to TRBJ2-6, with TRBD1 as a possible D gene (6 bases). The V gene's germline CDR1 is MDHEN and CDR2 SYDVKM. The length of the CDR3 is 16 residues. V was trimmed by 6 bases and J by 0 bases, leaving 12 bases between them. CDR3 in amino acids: CASSVTGISGANVLTF. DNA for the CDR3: TGTGCCAGCAGCGTTACAGGGATCTCTGGGGCCAACGTCCTGACTTTC.

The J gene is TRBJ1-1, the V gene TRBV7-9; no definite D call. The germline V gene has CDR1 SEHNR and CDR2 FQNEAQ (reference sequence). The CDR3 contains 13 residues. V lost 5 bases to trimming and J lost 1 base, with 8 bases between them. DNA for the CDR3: TGTGCCAGCAGCCAGATTCCGAACACTGAAGCTTTCTTT. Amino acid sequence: CASSQIPNTEAFF.

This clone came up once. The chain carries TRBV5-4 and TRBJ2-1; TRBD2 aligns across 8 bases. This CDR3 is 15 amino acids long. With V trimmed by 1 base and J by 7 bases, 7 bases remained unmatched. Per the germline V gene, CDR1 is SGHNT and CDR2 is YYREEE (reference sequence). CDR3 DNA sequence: TGTGCCAGCAGCTTGCCGGGGGGGCCAGGGAATGAGCAGTTCTTC. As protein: CASSLPGGPGNEQFF. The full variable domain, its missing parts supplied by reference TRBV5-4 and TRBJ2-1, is ETGVTQSPTHLIKTRGQQVTLRCSSQSGHNTVSWYQQALGQGPQFIFQYYREEENGRGNFPPRFSGLQFPNYSSELNVNALELDDSALYLCASSLPGGPGNEQFFGPGTRLTVL.

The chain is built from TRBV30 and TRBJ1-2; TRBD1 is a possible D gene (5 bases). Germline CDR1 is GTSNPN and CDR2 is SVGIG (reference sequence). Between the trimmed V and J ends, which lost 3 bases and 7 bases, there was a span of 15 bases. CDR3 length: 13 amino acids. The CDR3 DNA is TGTGCCTGGAGGGGGACGGGGGTTGGTGGCTACACCTTC. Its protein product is CAWRGTGVGGYTF.

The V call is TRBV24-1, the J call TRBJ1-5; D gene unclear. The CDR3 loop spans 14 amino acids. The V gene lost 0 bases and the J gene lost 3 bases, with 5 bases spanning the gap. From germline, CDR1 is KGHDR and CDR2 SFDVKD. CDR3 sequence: CATSDLTANQPQHF. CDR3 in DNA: TGTGCCACCAGTGATTTGACGGCCAATCAGCCCCAGCATTTT.

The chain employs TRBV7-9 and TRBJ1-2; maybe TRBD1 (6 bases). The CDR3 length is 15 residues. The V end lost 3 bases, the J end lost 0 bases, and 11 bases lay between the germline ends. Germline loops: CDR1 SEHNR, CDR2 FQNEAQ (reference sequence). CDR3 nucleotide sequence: TGTGCCAGCAGCTTTACGGACAGTCCTAACTATGGCTACACCTTC. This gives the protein CASSFTDSPNYGYTF. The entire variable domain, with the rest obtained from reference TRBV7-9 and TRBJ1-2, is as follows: DTGVSQNPRHKITKRGQNVTFRCDPISEHNRLYWYRQTLGQGPEFLTYFQNEAQLEKSRLLSDRFSAERPKGSFSTLEIQRTEQGDSAMYLCASSFTDSPNYGYTFGSGTRLTVV.

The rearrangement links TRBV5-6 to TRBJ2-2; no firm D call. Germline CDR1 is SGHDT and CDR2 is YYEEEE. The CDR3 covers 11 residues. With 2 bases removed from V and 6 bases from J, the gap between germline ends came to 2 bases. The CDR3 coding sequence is TGTGCCAGCAGCTTAGCCGGGGAGCTGTTTTTT. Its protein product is CASSLAGELFF.

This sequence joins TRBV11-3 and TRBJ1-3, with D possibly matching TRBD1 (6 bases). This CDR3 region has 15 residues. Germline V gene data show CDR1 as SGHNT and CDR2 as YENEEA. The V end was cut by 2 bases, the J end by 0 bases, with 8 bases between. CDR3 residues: CASSLNRDSGNTIYF. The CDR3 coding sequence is TGTGCCAGCAGCTTAAACAGGGACTCTGGAAACACCATATATTTT.

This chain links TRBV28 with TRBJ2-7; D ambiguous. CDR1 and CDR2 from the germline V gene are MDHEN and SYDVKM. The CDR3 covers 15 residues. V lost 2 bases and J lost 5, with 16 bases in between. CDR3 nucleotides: TGTGCCAGCAGTTTACCGGGTTTTAGGGTAGACGAGCAGTACTTC. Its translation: CASSLPGFRVDEQYF.

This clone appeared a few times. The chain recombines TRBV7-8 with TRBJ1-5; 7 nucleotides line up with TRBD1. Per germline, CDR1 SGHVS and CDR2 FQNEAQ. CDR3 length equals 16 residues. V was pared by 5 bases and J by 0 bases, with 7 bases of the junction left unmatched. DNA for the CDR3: TGTGCCAGCAGCGAGGGACAGCTACTTAGCAATCAGCCCCAGCATTTT. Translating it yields CASSEGQLLSNQPQHF.